This note documents a single T cell receptor (beta chain) sequence. The data are from a study of blood T cell repertoires in COVID-19. Study in general: Whether acute or convalescent, the COVID-19 samples came from the United States, Italy and Spain. PBMCs, B-cell-depleted T cells, or T cells provided the cDNA or gDNA that made up the material.

Under the authors' procedure: Nucleated cell counts were estimated from reference gene primer amplification. Produced via immunoSEQ multiplex PCR; TCRdb's table is partial and in-frame only. V, J and clone size are taken as reported in that table, and D and trimming were inferred from the DNA itself. Of about 370,000 clones listed, around 90% were seen once; the top ten hold about 3%. Seattle-derived patients entered the study during active infection and were followed longitudinally. CDR3 length: 14 amino acids. CDR1 is LNHDA, CDR2 SQIVND, per germline (reference sequence). Trimming removed 3 bases from V and 4 bases from J, with 10 bases in between.

This receptor was taken from a woman aged 25 to 39 with COVID-19, enrolled during active disease. Input material: peripheral blood. V and J are TRBV19 and TRBJ1-5; D not certain. CDR3: CASSMRRVNQPQHF. For the CDR3, the DNA is TGTGCCAGTAGTATGAGGCGGGTAAATCAGCCCCAGCATTTT. The whole variable domain, filled in from reference TRBV19 and TRBJ1-5, reads DGGITQSPKYLFRKEGQNVTLSCEQNLNHDAMYWYRQDPGQGLRLIYYSQIVNDFQKGDIAEGYSVSREKKESFPLTVTSAQKNPTAFYLCASSMRRVNQPQHFGDGTRLSIL.